The T cell receptor beta chain under discussion was sequenced for a study of CD8 T cells in Susac syndrome. Reverse transcription used roughly 0.5 to 1 ug RNA and random hexamers. The immunoSEQ assay covered 54 Vbeta and 13 Jbeta segments for CDR3. TCRdb independently ran MiXCR on the immunoSEQ multiplex PCR reads; one entry per CDR3 protein. The sample records 400,000 to 550,000 distinct CDR3 sequences, approximately 85% being singletons. Purification of the CD8+ and CD4+ T cells relied on negative isolation, and TEMRA cells underwent FACS enrichment. This receptor was taken from a human donor with multiple sclerosis. The sample was CD8+ T cells from PBMCs.

CDR3 nucleotides: TGTGCCAGCAGCCAAGGGACTAGCGGGGCAGATGAGCAGTTCTTC. Residues: CASSQGTSGADEQFF. The J gene is TRBJ2-1, the V gene TRBV4-2; 12 positions match TRBD2. Germline V gene sequence: CDR1 LGHNA, CDR2 YNFKEQ. The CDR3 is 15 amino acids. Trimming at V came to 1 base and at J to 8 bases, leaving 3 bases not matched to a gene.